This entry describes one T cell receptor (beta chain). Its antigen is currently not known. No quality values exist for individual bases; no much larger clone is one base distant. The same CDR3 can be traced to other DNA sequences in this sample. The donors were healthy, HIV-negative adults who had no recently reported acute infections or vaccinations. All donors were Caucasian adults living in Nashville, Tennessee, USA. For unsorted samples, 100 million or so PBMCs were counted, and genomic DNA was extracted using the QIAamp DNA Blood Mini kit. Blood was obtained by leukapheresis, after which PBMCs were separated by Ficoll-Histopaque density gradient centrifugation and cryopreserved in liquid nitrogen vapor phase. Cut back by 6 bases and 11 bases, the V and J ends lie 26 bases apart. According to the germline V gene, CDR1 reads MDHEN and CDR2 reads SYDVKM. The cysteine opens and the phenylalanine closes a CDR3 of 16 amino acids. Left in the record is the CDR3 DNA by itself, 48 bases read in frame from the first base.

The source of the sample is a study of shared clonotypes between healthy human individuals (TCRdb year 2020). Concerning the study at large: The cohort included three men and two women between 18 and 49 years of age. To estimate repertoire size and how much clonotype sharing occurs between individuals, the study deeply sequenced the blood TCR repertoires of roughly 5 healthy adults. To increase sequencing depth and limit assay-specific biases, TCR repertoire library preparation and sequencing were carried out by different laboratories using diverse techniques. Leukapheresis yielded between about 0.85 and 10 billion PBMCs per donor.

Beyond this particular receptor, the publication reports: Sampling was restricted to blood, and TCR repertoires in tissue are likely to differ from TCR repertoires in blood. Based on pairwise subsampling, the degree of clonotype sharing among donors was expected to be affected by sequencing depth. The small number of donors limited the genetic and exposure-history diversity represented.

Using the deep immunoSEQ assay, TCR CDR3 regions were amplified from genomic DNA by multiplex PCR. Extracted genomic DNA from each cell subset was distributed evenly across all wells of several immunoSEQ 96-well plates, and each plate was treated as a replicate. For unsorted PBMC, around 330 ng genomic DNA, equal to 25,000 to 35,000 T cell genomes, was loaded into each replicate PCR. Ten immunoSEQ deep assay plates were used to sequence the unsorted PBMC genomic DNA. Purified libraries were quantified with a Qubit 3.0 fluorometer, sized on a Bioanalyzer 2100, and re-quantified with the KAPA Library Quantification kit. Each immunoSEQ 96-well plate was sequenced on its own single-read 150-cycle Illumina NextSeq 550 flow cell. The paper's data handling went like this. Because only junctional sequences without quality scores were contained in the immunoSEQ output, filtering matching that applied to full-length reads could not be performed. To assign V/J genes and CDR3, sequences were annotated using PyIR, a Python wrapper for IgBLAST v1.9, with IMGT germline references. Reads were filtered out if the reads had weak V/J assignments (E-value above 1e-6), no CDR3, stop codons, out-of-frame junctions, or ambiguous translated residues. V3J clonotypes were defined as sequences sharing the same inferred V gene, J gene, and CDR3 amino acid sequence. The percentage overlap between two repertoires was calculated by dividing the number of shared unique clonotypes by the size of the smaller repertoire. Three approaches were used to assess repertoire richness: RTK rarefaction, the Chao1 estimator, and Recon v2.1 estimates of unobserved clonotypes. TCRdb retrieved this table from immuneACCESS and kept in-frame rearrangements only. Not all clones are present; in checked studies, unresolved V genes account for under half, and no reason is known for the remainder. The D gene and trimming were derived from the DNA, and the V and J assignments and clone size from that table. Within this sample are some 470,000 clones, with less than 80% of them counted one time only. Together, the top ten hold 13% of the sample.

This clonotype originated in a woman between 40 and 55 years old in good health. Some clones in this sample may be carry-over from other donors' samples. Source material: PBMCs. This chain joins TRBV28 to TRBJ1-5; the best D guess is TRBD1, with 5 bases matching. Here the CDR3 is given as CASSPTHGGRPSSQHF. The DNA sequence reads TGTGCCAGCAGCCCAACGCACGGGGGGAGACCTTCATCCCAGCATTTT.